The subject of this entry is one T cell receptor (beta chain). Participant-given clinical history determined each cohort assignment. Cohort 3 recovered donors had two negative PCRs, clearance, or symptom resolution. The source of the sample is a study of blood T cell repertoires in COVID-19. Across the whole study: COVID-19 samples, acute and convalescent, were from the United States, Italy and Spain. Sample material is recorded as cDNA or gDNA derived from T cells, B-cell-depleted T cells, or PBMCs.

Clones were sequenced by immunoSEQ multiplex PCR, and TCRdb holds only the in-frame ones, with some missing. Here the sample spans approximately 200,000 clones, approximately 90% being singletons. The CDR3 extends over 17 amino acids. Germline V lookup: CDR1 LGHNA, CDR2 YSLEER. The trim removed 0 bases at V and 0 bases at J, leaving 5 bases unmatched. This rearrangement joins TRBV4-3 to TRBJ2-3, with 8 bases that match TRBD2. The clonotype originates from a man aged 30 to 39 who had recovered from COVID-19. The sequencing input was PBMCs or T cells enriched from blood (not recorded which). CDR3 loop: CASSQEGGGRSTDTQYF. DNA of the CDR3: TGCGCCAGCAGCCAAGAGGGGGGCGGGAGGAGCACAGATACGCAGTATTTT.